This T cell receptor beta chain was captured in a study of blood T cell repertoires in COVID-19. Study-level background: Whether acute or convalescent, the COVID-19 samples came from the United States, Italy and Spain.

CDR1 and CDR2 (germline): LGHDT, YNNKEL (reference sequence). V was trimmed by 0 bases and J by 7 bases, leaving 15 bases between them. This CDR3 has 16 amino acids. Per the original methods: Estimated nucleated cell counts came from reference gene primer amplification. Sequencing used immunoSEQ multiplex PCR; TCRdb keeps in-frame clones, though not all of them. V, J and clone size were drawn from that table, and D and trimming were deduced from the DNA. Among under 200,000 clones, approximately 81% were seen once, and the ten largest hold around 4.9%. V usage is TRBV3-1 (or the pseudogene TRBV3-2) and J usage is TRBJ1-4; tentative D call: TRBD1 (5 bases). The source of this sequence is a woman aged 80 or over with acute or convalescent COVID-19. Sequencing used peripheral blood. The CDR3 reads CASSQDGARVGEKLFF. CDR3 in DNA: TGTGCCAGCAGCCAAGATGGGGCCAGGGTGGGTGAAAAACTGTTTTTT.